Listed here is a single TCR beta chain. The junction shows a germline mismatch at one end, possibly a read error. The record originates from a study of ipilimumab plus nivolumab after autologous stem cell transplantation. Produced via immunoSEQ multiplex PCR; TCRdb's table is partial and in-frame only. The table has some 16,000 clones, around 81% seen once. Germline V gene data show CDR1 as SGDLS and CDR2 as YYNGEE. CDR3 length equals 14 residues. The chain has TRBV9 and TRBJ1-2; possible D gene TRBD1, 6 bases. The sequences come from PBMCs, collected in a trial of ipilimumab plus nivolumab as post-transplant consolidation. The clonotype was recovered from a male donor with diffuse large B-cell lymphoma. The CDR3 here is CASSVNGQIYCYTF. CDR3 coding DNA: TGTGCCAGCAGCGTAAATGGACAGATCTATTGCTACACCTTC. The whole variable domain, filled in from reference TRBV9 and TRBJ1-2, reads DSGVTQTPKHLITATGQRVTLRCSPRSGDLSVYWYQQSLDQGLQFLIQYYNGEERAKGNILERFSAQQFPDLHSELNLSSLELGDSALYFCASSVNGQIYCYTFGSGTRLTVV.